This T cell receptor beta chain was recorded in a study of cytomegalovirus exposure and HLA in healthy donors. Broader study findings: According to reports, the classifier identified cytomegalovirus status with high specificity and sensitivity.

This PCR relied on a set of 60 Vbeta primers and 13 Jbeta primers. The protocol was immunoSEQ multiplex PCR, while the TCRdb copy is restricted to in-frame clones and leaves out a portion. The sample contains some 190,000 clones, approximately 70% of which appear only once. On this clone itself: Its target is not known.

V was cut by 3 bases and J by 4 bases, with 13 bases left in between. This CDR3 has 14 residues. Germline V gene sequence: CDR1 SGHDN, CDR2 FVKESK. The chain is built from TRBV14 and TRBJ2-7, with no clear D. The sequence derives from a woman under 40 in good health and CMV-seropositive. The specimen was PBMCs. The CDR3 here is CASSHLLQEYEQYF. CDR3 nucleotide sequence: TGTGCCAGCAGCCACCTCTTACAAGAATACGAGCAGTACTTC.